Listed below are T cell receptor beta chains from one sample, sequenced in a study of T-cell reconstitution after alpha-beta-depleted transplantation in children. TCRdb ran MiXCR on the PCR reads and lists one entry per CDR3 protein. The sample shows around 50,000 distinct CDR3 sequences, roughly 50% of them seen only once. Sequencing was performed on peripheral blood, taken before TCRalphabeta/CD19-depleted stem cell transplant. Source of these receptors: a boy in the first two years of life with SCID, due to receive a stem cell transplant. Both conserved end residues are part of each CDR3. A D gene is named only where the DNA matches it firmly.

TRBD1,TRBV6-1,CASRGTGVFEQYF
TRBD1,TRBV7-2,CASSEQPGGLNTGELFF
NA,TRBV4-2,CASSQDRGGAYEQYF
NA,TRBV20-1,CSARDPWGTYNEQFF
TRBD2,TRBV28,CASSPPSSGGWETQHF
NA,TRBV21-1,CASSKAGEQYF
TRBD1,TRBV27,CASRGTRGSNTGELFF
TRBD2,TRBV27,CASSSHEGRGYEQYF
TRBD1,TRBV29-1,CSVETGQGNGGYTF
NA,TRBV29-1,CSVVGGTASSYEQYF
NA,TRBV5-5,CASSLEGDPSYEQYF
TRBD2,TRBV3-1,CASSWTSGRVLSTDTQYF
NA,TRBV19,CASSQGKDTQYF
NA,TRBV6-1,CASTEGIGYTEAFF
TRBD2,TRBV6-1,CASSRRGGASDTQYF
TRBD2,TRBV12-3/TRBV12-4,CASSPGVGGTSTDTQYF
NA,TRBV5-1,CASSLMGLSTDTQYF
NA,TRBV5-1,CASSLVGTDYEQYF
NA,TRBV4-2,CASSQVRDEQFF
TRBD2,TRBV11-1,CASSSSRALAGRQDEQYF
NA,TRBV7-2,CASSLAGREAFF
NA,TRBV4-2,CASSQMGGNTGELFF
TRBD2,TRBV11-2,CASSLGGTSGALAKNIQYF
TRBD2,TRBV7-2,CASSQRGGGTGELFF
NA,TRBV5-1,CASSRTVQETQYF
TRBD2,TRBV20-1,CSARDQLAGDFYEQFF
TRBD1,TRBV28,CARDRDRGRETQYF
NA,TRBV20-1,CSARVMSLTYNEQFF
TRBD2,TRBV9,CASSVGGTSNDEQFF
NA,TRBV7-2,CASSSGGRANEKLFF
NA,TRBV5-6,CASSSYTLSSYEQYF
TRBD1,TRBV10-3,CAISMGDRDMETQYF
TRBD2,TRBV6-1,CASSDTPGYGPSGEQFF
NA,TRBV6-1,CASSPGGNQPQHF
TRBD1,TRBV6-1,CASSEGRGQGAETQYF
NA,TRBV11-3,CASSLEGIDTQYF